This TCR beta chain was recovered during a study of STAT3 mutations in large granular lymphocyte leukemia. At the level of the study: Roughly half the longitudinally sequenced T-LGLL patients had canonical STAT3 mutations. The study, taken as a whole, reports: In 6 of 18 patients, new TCR clonotypes emerged after therapy. Treatment regimens differed across patients between samplings. In T-cell large granular lymphocyte leukemia, about half of patients showed multiple immunodominant subclonotypes.

Repertoires were generated with immunoSEQ multiplex PCR, while TCRdb's copy carries only in-frame clones and drops some. The sample holds roughly 14,000 clones; about nine tenths are singletons and the top ten take around 8.6%. Details on this clone: Antigen unknown.

V was pared by 0 bases and J by 5 bases, with 9 bases between. The CDR3 sequence is 14 residues long. Germline values: CDR1 SGHKS, CDR2 YYEKEE (reference sequence). This rearrangement joins TRBV5-5 to TRBJ1-5; D uncertain. Sequencing input: peripheral blood mononuclear cells. The origin of this receptor is a woman aged 50 to 65 with T-cell large granular lymphocyte leukemia. Some clones in this sample may be carry-over from other donors' samples. The DNA for the CDR3 is TGTGCCAGCAGCTTGGAGCAGTCAGATCAGCCCCAGCATTTT. As protein: CASSLEQSDQPQHF.